The T cell receptor beta chain described here comes from a study of memory CD4+ T cells and cytomegalovirus serostatus. Here immunoSEQ multiplex PCR was the method, and the copy in TCRdb shows in-frame clones only, minus some. The sample consists of about 57,000 clones, 70% to 80% of them appearing once. Single viable CD3+CD4+CD8-CD45RO+ cells were sorted as the memory CD4+ T cells. CDR1 is MNHEY, CDR2 SMNVEV, per germline (reference sequence). The CDR3 sequence is 15 residues long. The V and J ends lost 9 bases and 3 bases, in that order; junction bases with no gene match: 9. The clonotype comes from an adult in good health and CMV-seronegative. The chain couples TRBV27 to TRBJ2-7; 12 bases line up with TRBD2. Sequenced sample: memory CD4+ T cells from blood. The CDR3 DNA follows: TGTGCCAGTAGACCACTAGCGGGAGGTCTCTACGAGCAGTACTTC. It encodes CASRPLAGGLYEQYF.